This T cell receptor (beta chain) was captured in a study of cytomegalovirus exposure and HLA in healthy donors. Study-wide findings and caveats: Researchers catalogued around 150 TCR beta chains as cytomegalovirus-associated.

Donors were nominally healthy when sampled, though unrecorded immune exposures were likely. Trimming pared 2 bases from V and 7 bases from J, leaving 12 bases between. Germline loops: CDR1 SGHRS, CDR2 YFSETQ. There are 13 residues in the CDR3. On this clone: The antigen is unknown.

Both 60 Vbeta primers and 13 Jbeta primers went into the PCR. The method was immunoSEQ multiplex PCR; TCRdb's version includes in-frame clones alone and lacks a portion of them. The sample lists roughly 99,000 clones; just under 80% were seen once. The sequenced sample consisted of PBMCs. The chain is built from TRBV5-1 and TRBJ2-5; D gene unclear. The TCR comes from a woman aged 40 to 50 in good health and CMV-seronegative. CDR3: CASSLRRPGTQYF. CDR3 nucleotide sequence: TGCGCCAGCAGCTTAAGACGCCCGGGGACCCAGTACTTC.